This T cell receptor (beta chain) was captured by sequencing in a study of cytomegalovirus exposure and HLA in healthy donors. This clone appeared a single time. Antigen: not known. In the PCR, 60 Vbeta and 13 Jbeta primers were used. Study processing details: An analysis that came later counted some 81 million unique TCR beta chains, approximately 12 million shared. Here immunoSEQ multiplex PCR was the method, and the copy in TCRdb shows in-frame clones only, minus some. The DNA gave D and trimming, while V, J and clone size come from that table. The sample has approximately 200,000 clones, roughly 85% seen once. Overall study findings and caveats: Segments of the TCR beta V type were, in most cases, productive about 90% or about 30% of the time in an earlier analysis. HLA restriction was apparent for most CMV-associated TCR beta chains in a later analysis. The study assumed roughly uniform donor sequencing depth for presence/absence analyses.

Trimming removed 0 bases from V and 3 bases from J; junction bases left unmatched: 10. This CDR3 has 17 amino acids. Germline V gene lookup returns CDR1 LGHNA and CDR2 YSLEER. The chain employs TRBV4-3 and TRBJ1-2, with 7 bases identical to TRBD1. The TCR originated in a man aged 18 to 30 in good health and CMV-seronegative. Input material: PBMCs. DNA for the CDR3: TGCGCCAGCAGCCAAGATTTATCGGCAGGGGGTGACTATGGCTACACCTTC. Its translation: CASSQDLSAGGDYGYTF.